Sequencing of this T cell receptor beta chain was carried out in a study of cytomegalovirus exposure and HLA in healthy donors. Study-level findings and limits: After further analysis at a later stage, roughly 16,000 TCR beta sequences were associated with HLA alleles at 0.05 false discovery rate. A later analysis revealed that TCR association rates differed between HLA loci, peaking at DRB1 and bottoming out at HLA-C. Confirmation was obtained in vitro that a few CMV-associated chains are specific for CMV antigens.

The PCR made use of 60 Vbeta and 13 Jbeta primers. Sequencing was performed with immunoSEQ multiplex PCR; in TCRdb, only in-frame clones are kept and a portion is missing. The sample includes 250,000 or so clones, around nine tenths seen only once; the top ten take less than 2%. Germline V lookup: CDR1 SNHLY, CDR2 FYNNEI. The V and J ends lost 3 bases and 3 bases respectively, with 14 bases between them. CDR3 length equals 16 residues. Points on this clone: What it recognizes is unknown.

The V and J genes are TRBV2 and TRBJ1-4, with D tentatively TRBD1 (6 bases). The sequence was collected from a girl aged 2 to 10 in good health and CMV-seronegative. The sample comprised PBMCs. The CDR3 protein is CASSDQGMVANEKLFF. The CDR3 DNA sequence: TGTGCCAGCAGTGATCAGGGGATGGTGGCTAATGAAAAACTGTTTTTT.